The T cell receptor (beta chain) under discussion was sequenced for a study of blood T cell repertoires in COVID-19. Study at large: The study drew acute and convalescent COVID-19 samples from the United States, Italy and Spain. Sources were T cells, B-cell-depleted T cells, or PBMCs; the material itself was cDNA or gDNA.

Per the study methods: Researchers report that nucleated cell counts were estimated from reference gene primer amplification. Profiling relied on immunoSEQ multiplex PCR, and the TCRdb table lists in-frame clones only, not all of them. The V and J calls and clone size are taken from that table; D and trimming were inferred from the DNA. The data hold roughly 500,000 clones, with roughly nine tenths observed a single time. Seattle's enrolled individuals joined amid active infection and were then monitored longitudinally. Sequences were obtained from peripheral blood. The TCR comes from a man in his late teens or twenties with COVID-19, enrolled during active disease.

The CDR3 loop reads CAGGLNTGELFF. CDR3 nucleotide sequence: TGTGCCGGCGGACTAAACACCGGGGAGCTGTTTTTT. The rearrangement links TRBV2 to TRBJ2-2, with D tentatively TRBD2 (6 bases). Between the trimmed V and J ends, which lost 11 bases and 2 bases, there was a span of 9 bases. CDR3 length equals 12 residues. The germline V gene has CDR1 SNHLY and CDR2 FYNNEI.